Below are 14 T cell receptor beta chains sequenced from a single sample in a study of shared clonotypes between healthy human individuals. Sequencing used immunoSEQ multiplex PCR; TCRdb keeps in-frame clones, though not all of them. The sample comprises 2.3 million or so clones, more than 80% of which are singletons, and 0.39% rests with the top ten. The specimen was naive CD4+ T cells from PBMCs. Documented subset: CD45RA+ positively selected. The receptors derive from a man between 18 and 35 years old in good health. Some clones in this sample may be carry-over from other donors' samples.

The rearrangement uses TRBV7-3 and TRBJ1-2, with 9 bases that match TRBD1. J gave up 4 bases and V 5 bases, and 8 bases lay outside the gene matches. The CDR3 is 15 amino acids. Germline lookup yields CDR1 SGHTA and CDR2 FQGTGA. CDR3 DNA: TGTGCCAGCAGCCCCGAGACAGGGGGGATCTATGGCTACACCTTC. Translated: CASSPETGGIYGYTF.

The chain has TRBV15 and TRBJ2-1; the D call may be TRBD1 or TRBD2 (5 bases each). Germline V gene sequence: CDR1 LNHNV, CDR2 YYDKDF (reference sequence). The CDR3 length is 13 residues. V dropped 6 bases and J dropped 7 bases, with 13 bases sitting between them. CDR3 DNA sequence: TGTGCCACCAGTTGGGCTTGGGGGAATGAGCAGTTCTTC. Its protein product is CATSWAWGNEQFF.

The V and J genes are TRBV5-4 and TRBJ2-2; 9 nucleotides match TRBD2. CDR3 length: 18 residues. Germline values: CDR1 SGHNT, CDR2 YYREEE (reference sequence). V was clipped by 2 bases and J by 2 bases; unmatched bases: 10. The DNA of the CDR3 is TGTGCCAGCAGCTTAGGAGGGCCTAGCGGGGTTAACACCGGGGAGCTGTTTTTT. Translating gives CASSLGGPSGVNTGELFF. The whole variable domain, remainder taken from reference TRBV5-4 and TRBJ2-2, is ETGVTQSPTHLIKTRGQQVTLRCSSQSGHNTVSWYQQALGQGPQFIFQYYREEENGRGNFPPRFSGLQFPNYSSELNVNALELDDSALYLCASSLGGPSGVNTGELFFGEGSRLTVL.

The chain employs TRBV28 and TRBJ2-2; the match to TRBD2 covers 11 bases. The ends lost 6 bases at V and 0 bases at J; junction bases unmatched: 9. The CDR3 totals 18 residues. The germline V gene has CDR1 MDHEN and CDR2 SYDVKM. This CDR3 is CASRSGLADVANTGELFF. The CDR3, as DNA: TGTGCCAGCAGATCGGGACTAGCGGACGTTGCGAACACCGGGGAGCTGTTTTTT.

The chain recombines TRBV27 with TRBJ2-6; 9 bases align to TRBD1. Germline CDR1 is MNHEY and CDR2 is SMNVEV (reference sequence). V lost 8 bases, J lost 4 bases, and 15 bases stayed unmatched. This CDR3 has 18 residues. Written as DNA, the CDR3 is TGTGCCAGCGGAAAGTTTCGGGACAGGGCTTCCGGGGCCAACGTCCTGACTTTC. It yields the protein CASGKFRDRASGANVLTF.

The rearrangement links TRBV6-1 to TRBJ1-4; TRBD1 is a possible D gene (6 bases). Germline V gene lookup returns CDR1 MNHNS and CDR2 SASEGT. The CDR3 has 15 residues. V dropped 7 bases and J dropped 7 bases, with 19 bases sitting between them. The CDR3 bases are TGTGCCAGCATTGGGCCAGGGGATGTAAGTGAAAAACTGTTTTTT. Translated: CASIGPGDVSEKLFF.

Concerning this clone: Other DNA sequences in this specimen translate into the identical CDR3. The gene calls are TRBV2 and TRBJ2-7; D is ambiguous. CDR3 size: 11 residues. Looked up from germline, CDR1 is SNHLY and CDR2 is FYNNEI. V shed 5 bases and J shed 3 bases, with 5 bases lying between them. The DNA of the CDR3 is TGTGCCAGCAGTTACAACTACGAGCAGTACTTC. Amino acid sequence: CASSYNYEQYF.

The chain is built from TRBV5-1 and TRBJ1-1; D gene unclear. The germline gives CDR1 SGHRS, CDR2 YFSETQ. The CDR3 loop spans 13 amino acids. Trimming took 0 bases from V and 6 from J, leaving 9 bases between them. The CDR3 nucleotides read TGCGCCAGCAGCTTGGTAGGCCAGCCTGAAGCTTTCTTT. It yields the protein CASSLVGQPEAFF.

Comment on this clone: Different DNA sequences within this sample yield the same CDR3. The chain couples TRBV6-1 to TRBJ1-1; D unclear. Germline loops: CDR1 MNHNS, CDR2 SASEGT. The CDR3 totals 11 residues. V gave up 0 bases and J gave up 8 bases, with 4 bases separating them. CDR3 in amino acids: CASSEALEAFF. In nucleotides, the CDR3 is TGTGCCAGCAGTGAAGCGCTAGAAGCTTTCTTT.

The chain employs TRBV7-8 and TRBJ1-1, with a tentative D call TRBD1 (5 bases). The V gene lost 5 bases and the J gene lost 2 bases, with 15 bases spanning the gap. This CDR3 spans 15 amino acids. The V gene's germline CDR1 is SGHVS and CDR2 FQNEAQ. The CDR3 DNA reads TGTGCCAGCAGCCCGATCGGGGCGGACAACACTGAAGCTTTCTTT. Protein product: CASSPIGADNTEAFF.

The rearrangement joins TRBV6-4 to TRBJ2-7; D is uncertain. The germline V and J ends were trimmed by 8 bases and 7 bases, with 12 bases remaining between them. Germline values: CDR1 MRHNA, CDR2 SNTAGT. This CDR3 is 11 amino acids long. CDR3 protein: CASELFGEQYF. CDR3 bases: TGTGCCAGCGAGCTATTTGGTGAGCAGTACTTC.

The V call is TRBV27, the J call TRBJ2-7; D gene unclear. Per the germline V gene, CDR1 is MNHEY and CDR2 is SMNVEV (reference sequence). This CDR3 has 12 amino acids. Trimming pared 10 bases from V and 2 bases from J, leaving 12 bases between. This CDR3 reads CATTDRTYEQYF. In DNA form, the CDR3 reads TGTGCCACCACAGATCGGACCTACGAGCAGTACTTC.

With regard to this clone: The same CDR3 also results from other DNA sequences found in this sample. In DNA, the CDR3 is TGCGCCAGCAGCTTGGGGCGCAATCAGCCCCAGCATTTT. Protein product: CASSLGRNQPQHF. This sequence joins TRBV5-1 and TRBJ1-5; D gene uncertain. Germline-derived CDR1 and CDR2 are SGHRS and YFSETQ. With 0 bases removed from V and 2 bases from J, the gap between germline ends came to 3 bases. The CDR3 loop spans 13 amino acids.

On this clone: This sample also contains other DNA sequences that code for the same CDR3. This chain joins TRBV18 and TRBJ2-7, with TRBD1 matching 9 bases. The CDR3 length is 14 residues. Looked up from germline, CDR1 is KGHSH and CDR2 is LQKENI. Germline trimming cut 3 bases from V and 3 bases from J; bases unmatched to any gene: 3. This chain's CDR3 is CASSPGQGDYEQYF. CDR3 bases: TGTGCCAGCTCACCGGGACAGGGCGACTACGAGCAGTACTTC.